Listed below are T cell receptor beta chains from one sample, sequenced in a study of cytomegalovirus exposure and HLA in healthy donors. Sequencing was performed with immunoSEQ multiplex PCR; in TCRdb, only in-frame clones are kept and a portion is missing. This table holds about 130,000 clones, 55% to 75% found once. Material for sequencing was PBMCs. These receptors were collected from a human donor in good health. Each CDR3 is given with its conserved first and last residue. Each record gives: clone size, CDR3 length, D gene, J gene, V gene, CDR3 protein, CDR3 DNA. The D gene is left open where the match is weak. The size field is filled for only some rows; it gives once, few, many or a size class.

abundance: NA; len: 15; d_gene: TRBD2; j_gene: TRBJ2-1; v_gene: TRBV29-1; CDR3aa: CSVNLLAGIPHEQFF; CDR3nt: TGCAGTGTCAACTTACTAGCGGGAATCCCCCATGAGCAGTTCTTC
abundance: NA; len: 14; d_gene: TRBD2; j_gene: TRBJ2-1; v_gene: TRBV15; CDR3aa: CATSPGRALDEQFF; CDR3nt: TGTGCCACCAGCCCCGGGAGGGCCTTGGATGAGCAGTTCTTC
abundance: NA; len: 17; d_gene: TRBD2; j_gene: TRBJ2-3; v_gene: TRBV4-1; CDR3aa: CASSQPTSGVGTDTQYF; CDR3nt: TGCGCCAGCAGCCAACCGACTAGCGGGGTGGGCACAGATACGCAGTATTTT
abundance: NA; len: 16; d_gene: TRBD2; j_gene: TRBJ2-1; v_gene: TRBV28; CDR3aa: CASSSGTSGIYNEQFF; CDR3nt: TGTGCCAGCAGTTCCGGGACTAGCGGGATATACAATGAGCAGTTCTTC
abundance: NA; len: 15; d_gene: TRBD1; j_gene: TRBJ2-5; v_gene: TRBV27; CDR3aa: CASSKTGGWGETQYF; CDR3nt: TGTGCCAGCAGCAAGACAGGGGGCTGGGGAGAGACCCAGTACTTC
abundance: NA; len: 15; d_gene: TRBD1; j_gene: TRBJ2-7; v_gene: TRBV5-8; CDR3aa: CASSSGQGAGDEQYF; CDR3nt: TGTGCCAGCAGCTCCGGACAGGGGGCAGGGGACGAGCAGTACTTC
abundance: NA; len: 14; d_gene: TRBD1; j_gene: TRBJ2-5; v_gene: TRBV15; CDR3aa: CATSTGTGSETQYF; CDR3nt: TGTGCCACCAGCACCGGGACAGGGTCCGAGACCCAGTACTTC
abundance: NA; len: 13; d_gene: TRBD1; j_gene: TRBJ1-1; v_gene: TRBV7-8; CDR3aa: CASNTGAGAEAFF; CDR3nt: TGTGCCAGCAATACAGGGGCTGGGGCTGAAGCTTTCTTT
abundance: NA; len: 13; d_gene: NA; j_gene: TRBJ2-4; v_gene: TRBV11-2; CDR3aa: CASSFDRKNIQYF; CDR3nt: TGTGCCAGCAGCTTTGACAGAAAAAACATTCAGTACTTC
abundance: few; len: 15; d_gene: TRBD2; j_gene: TRBJ2-3; v_gene: TRBV2; CDR3aa: CASSEAPSGRYTQYF; CDR3nt: TGTGCCAGCAGTGAAGCGCCTAGCGGGAGGTATACGCAGTATTTT
abundance: NA; len: 16; d_gene: TRBD2; j_gene: TRBJ2-2; v_gene: TRBV30; CDR3aa: CAWSVSFRGGTGELFF; CDR3nt: TGTGCCTGGAGTGTATCCTTTCGGGGGGGCACCGGGGAGCTGTTTTTT
abundance: NA; len: 15; d_gene: TRBD2; j_gene: TRBJ2-5; v_gene: TRBV5-4; CDR3aa: CASSSPGLGRETQYF; CDR3nt: TGTGCCAGCAGCTCACCGGGACTAGGTCGGGAGACCCAGTACTTC
abundance: NA; len: 13; d_gene: TRBD1; j_gene: TRBJ2-2; v_gene: TRBV29-1; CDR3aa: CSGQGRNTGELFF; CDR3nt: TGCAGCGGACAGGGAAGGAACACCGGGGAGCTGTTTTTT
abundance: few; len: 17; d_gene: TRBD1; j_gene: TRBJ2-5; v_gene: TRBV5-4; CDR3aa: CASSLGGQGSSRETQYF; CDR3nt: TGTGCCAGCAGCTTAGGAGGACAGGGAAGCTCCAGAGAGACCCAGTACTTC
abundance: once; len: 13; d_gene: TRBD2; j_gene: TRBJ2-2; v_gene: TRBV6-1; CDR3aa: CASSRGGAGELFF; CDR3nt: TGTGCCAGCAGCCGCGGGGGGGCCGGGGAGCTGTTTTTT
abundance: NA; len: 13; d_gene: TRBD1; j_gene: TRBJ2-7; v_gene: TRBV7-9; CDR3aa: CSSSPQGAYEQYF; CDR3nt: TGTTCCAGCAGCCCGCAGGGGGCCTACGAGCAGTACTTC
abundance: NA; len: 14; d_gene: NA; j_gene: TRBJ2-3; v_gene: TRBV6-5; CDR3aa: CASKTRAATDTQYF; CDR3nt: TGTGCCAGCAAAACGAGGGCAGCCACAGATACGCAGTATTTT
abundance: NA; len: 15; d_gene: NA; j_gene: TRBJ1-6; v_gene: TRBV6-1; CDR3aa: CASSLNPSGDSPLHF; CDR3nt: TGTGCCAGCAGTCTAAATCCTTCAGGGGATTCACCCCTCCACTTT
abundance: NA; len: 16; d_gene: NA; j_gene: TRBJ1-2; v_gene: TRBV6-5; CDR3aa: CASSYSILVGSYGYTF; CDR3nt: TGTGCCAGCAGTTACTCGATTCTTGTAGGGAGCTATGGCTACACCTTC
abundance: few; len: 15; d_gene: NA; j_gene: TRBJ2-7; v_gene: TRBV5-1; CDR3aa: CASSATAGQNYEQYF; CDR3nt: TGCGCCAGCAGCGCCACAGCCGGACAGAACTACGAGCAGTACTTC